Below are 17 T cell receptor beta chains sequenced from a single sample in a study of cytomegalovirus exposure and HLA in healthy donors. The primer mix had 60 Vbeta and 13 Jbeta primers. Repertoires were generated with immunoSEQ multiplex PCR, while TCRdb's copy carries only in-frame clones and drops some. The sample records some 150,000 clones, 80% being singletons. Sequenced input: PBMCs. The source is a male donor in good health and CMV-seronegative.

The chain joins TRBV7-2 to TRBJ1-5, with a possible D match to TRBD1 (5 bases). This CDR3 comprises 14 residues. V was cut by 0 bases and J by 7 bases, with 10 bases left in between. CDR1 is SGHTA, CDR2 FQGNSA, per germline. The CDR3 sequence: CASSLAGVGQPQHF. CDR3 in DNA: TGTGCCAGCAGCTTAGCAGGGGTGGGGCAGCCCCAGCATTTT.

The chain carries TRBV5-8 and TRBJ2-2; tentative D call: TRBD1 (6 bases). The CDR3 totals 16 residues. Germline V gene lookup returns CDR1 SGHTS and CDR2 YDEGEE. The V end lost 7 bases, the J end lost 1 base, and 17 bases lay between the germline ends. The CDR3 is CASASYTTGNTGELFF. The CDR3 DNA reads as TGTGCCAGCGCCTCTTACACGACAGGGAACACCGGGGAGCTGTTTTTT.

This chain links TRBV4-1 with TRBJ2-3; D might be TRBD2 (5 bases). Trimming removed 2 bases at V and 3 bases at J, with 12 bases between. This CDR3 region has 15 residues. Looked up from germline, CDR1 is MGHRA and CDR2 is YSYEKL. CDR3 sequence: CASSQTRPGTDTQYF. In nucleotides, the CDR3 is TGCGCCAGCAGCCAAACTCGCCCGGGGACAGATACGCAGTATTTT.

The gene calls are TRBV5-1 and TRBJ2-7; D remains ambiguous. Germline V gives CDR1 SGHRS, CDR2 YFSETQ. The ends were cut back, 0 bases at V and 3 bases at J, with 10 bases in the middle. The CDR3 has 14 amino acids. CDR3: CASSLDSRDYEQYF. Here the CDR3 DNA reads TGCGCCAGCAGCTTGGACAGCCGTGACTACGAGCAGTACTTC.

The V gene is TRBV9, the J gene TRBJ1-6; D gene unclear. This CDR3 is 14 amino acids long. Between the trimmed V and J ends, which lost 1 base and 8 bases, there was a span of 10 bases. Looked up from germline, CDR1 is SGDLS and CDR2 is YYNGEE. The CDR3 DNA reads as TGTGCCAGCAGCGTATTCTACCTGGATTCACCCCTCCACTTT. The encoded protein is CASSVFYLDSPLHF.

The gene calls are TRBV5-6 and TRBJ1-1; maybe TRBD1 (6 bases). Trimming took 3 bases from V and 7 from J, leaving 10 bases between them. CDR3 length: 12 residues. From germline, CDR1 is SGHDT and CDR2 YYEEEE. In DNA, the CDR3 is TGTGCCAGCAGCTCCGGACAGTTTGAAGCTTTCTTT. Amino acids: CASSSGQFEAFF. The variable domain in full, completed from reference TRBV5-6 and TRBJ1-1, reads DAGVTQSPTHLIKTRGQQVTLRCSPKSGHDTVSWYQQALGQGPQFIFQYYEEEERQRGNFPDRFSGHQFPNYSSELNVNALLLGDSALYLCASSSGQFEAFFGQGTRLTVV.

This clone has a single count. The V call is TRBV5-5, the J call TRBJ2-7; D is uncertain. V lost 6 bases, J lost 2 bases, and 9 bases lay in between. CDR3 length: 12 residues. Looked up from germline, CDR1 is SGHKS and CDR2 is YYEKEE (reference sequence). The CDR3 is CASTRSAYEQYF. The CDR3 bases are TGTGCCAGCACCCGCAGCGCCTACGAGCAGTACTTC.

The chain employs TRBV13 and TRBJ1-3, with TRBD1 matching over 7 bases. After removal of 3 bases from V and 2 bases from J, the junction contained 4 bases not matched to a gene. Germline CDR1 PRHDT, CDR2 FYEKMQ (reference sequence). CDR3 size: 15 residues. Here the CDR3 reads CASSFRDRAGNTIYF. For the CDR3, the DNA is TGTGCCAGCAGCTTTAGAGACAGGGCTGGAAACACCATATATTTT. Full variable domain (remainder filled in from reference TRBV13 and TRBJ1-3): AAGVIQSPRHLIKEKRETATLKCYPIPRHDTVYWYQQGPGQDPQFLISFYEKMQSDKGSIPDRFSAQQFSDYHSELNMSSLELGDSALYFCASSFRDRAGNTIYFGEGSWLTVV.

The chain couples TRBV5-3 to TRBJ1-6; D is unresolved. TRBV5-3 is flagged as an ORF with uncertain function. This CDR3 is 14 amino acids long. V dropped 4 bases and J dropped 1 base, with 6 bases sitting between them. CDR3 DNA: TGTGCCAGAAGCGGGAGGTCCTATAATTCACCCCTCCACTTT. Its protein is CARSGRSYNSPLHF.

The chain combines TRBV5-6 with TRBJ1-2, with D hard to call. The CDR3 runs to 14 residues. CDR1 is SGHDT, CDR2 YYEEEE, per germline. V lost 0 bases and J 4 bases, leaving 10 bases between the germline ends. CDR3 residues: CASSLGGSSYGYTF. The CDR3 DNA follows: TGTGCCAGCAGCTTGGGCGGTTCCAGCTATGGCTACACCTTC.

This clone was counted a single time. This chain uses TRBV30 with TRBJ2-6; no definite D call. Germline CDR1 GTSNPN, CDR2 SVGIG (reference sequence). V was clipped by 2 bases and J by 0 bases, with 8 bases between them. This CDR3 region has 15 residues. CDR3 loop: CAWSPVNSGANVLTF. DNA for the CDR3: TGTGCCTGGAGTCCAGTTAACTCTGGGGCCAACGTCCTGACTTTC.

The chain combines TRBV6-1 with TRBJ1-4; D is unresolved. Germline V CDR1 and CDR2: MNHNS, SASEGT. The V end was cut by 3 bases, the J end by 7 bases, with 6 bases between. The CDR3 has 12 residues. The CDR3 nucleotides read TGTGCCAGCAGTGATCCCCTTGAAAAACTGTTTTTT. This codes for CASSDPLEKLFF.

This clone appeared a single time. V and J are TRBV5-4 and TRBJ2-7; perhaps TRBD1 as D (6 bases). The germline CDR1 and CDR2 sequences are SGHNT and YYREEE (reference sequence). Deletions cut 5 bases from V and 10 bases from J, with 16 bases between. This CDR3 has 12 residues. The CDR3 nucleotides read TGTGCCAGCAGTGTTGACGTTGGGACACAGTACTTC. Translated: CASSVDVGTQYF. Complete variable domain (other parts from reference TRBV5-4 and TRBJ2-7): ETGVTQSPTHLIKTRGQQVTLRCSSQSGHNTVSWYQQALGQGPQFIFQYYREEENGRGNFPPRFSGLQFPNYSSELNVNALELDDSALYLCASSVDVGTQYFGPGTRLTVT.

The CDR3 DNA follows: TGTGCCAGCAGACTAACAGGGAACTCCTACAATGAGCAGTTCTTC. This encodes CASRLTGNSYNEQFF. The genes are TRBV7-2 and TRBJ2-1; a weak D match, TRBD1 (6 bases). Germline loops: CDR1 SGHTA, CDR2 FQGNSA. The V end lost 6 bases, the J end lost 0 bases, and 12 bases lay between the germline ends. CDR3 size: 15 residues.

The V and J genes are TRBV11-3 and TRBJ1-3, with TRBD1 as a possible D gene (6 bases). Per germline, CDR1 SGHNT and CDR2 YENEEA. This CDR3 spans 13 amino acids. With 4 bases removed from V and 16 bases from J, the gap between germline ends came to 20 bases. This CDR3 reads CASSSRVEDRPYF. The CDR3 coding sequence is TGTGCCAGCAGCTCGAGAGTGGAAGACAGGCCCTATTTT.

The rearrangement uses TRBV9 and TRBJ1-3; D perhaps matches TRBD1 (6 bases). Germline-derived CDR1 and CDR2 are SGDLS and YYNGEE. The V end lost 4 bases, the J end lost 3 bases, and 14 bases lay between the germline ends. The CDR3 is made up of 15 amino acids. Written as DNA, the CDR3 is TGTGCCAGCAGCACTACGAGGGGGAGTGGAAACACCATATATTTT. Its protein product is CASSTTRGSGNTIYF.

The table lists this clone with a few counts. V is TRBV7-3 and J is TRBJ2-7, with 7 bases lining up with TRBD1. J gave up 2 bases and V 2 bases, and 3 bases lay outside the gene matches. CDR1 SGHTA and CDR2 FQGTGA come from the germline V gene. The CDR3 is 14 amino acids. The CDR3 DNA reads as TGTGCCAGCAGCTTATCGACAGGGACCTACGAGCAGTACTTC. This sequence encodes CASSLSTGTYEQYF.